Shown below are 32 T cell receptor beta chains from a single sample sequenced in a study of blood T cells in healthy people across ages. With a J-beta primer mix and a sample-barcoded 5' primer, a second PCR ran about 6 to 11 cycles. TCRdb fed the 5' RACE reads into MiXCR, producing one record per CDR3 protein. The table lists about 780,000 distinct CDR3 sequences, around 45% of them singletons. The sample was blood. All receptors derive from an elderly man in good health.

This clonotype came up many times. The chain is built from TRBV5-1 and TRBJ2-7; TRBD2 aligns across 9 bases. The germline V gene has CDR1 SGHRS and CDR2 YFSETQ. V trimming: 2 bases; J trimming: 4 bases; junction bases outside the gene matches: 7. This CDR3 is built from 15 residues. CDR3 residues: CASSFGSGSTYEQYF. Written as DNA, the CDR3 is TGCGCCAGCAGCTTCGGTAGCGGGAGTACATACGAGCAGTACTTC.

The V gene is TRBV28, the J gene TRBJ2-7; possibly TRBD1 or TRBD2 for D (5 bases each). This CDR3 is 13 amino acids long. CDR1 is MDHEN and CDR2 is SYDVKM in the germline V gene. The V gene lost 10 bases and the J gene lost 5 bases, with 18 bases spanning the gap. CDR3 in amino acids: CATRDGTSNEQYF. The DNA for the CDR3 is TGTGCCACCCGGGACGGGACGTCTAACGAGCAGTACTTC.

With respect to this clonotype: One end of the junction is discordant with germline, which a read error may explain. CDR3 coding DNA: TGTGCCAGCAGCCAAGGGCGGGCAGAAAGCACAGATGCGCAGTATTTT. Its protein is CASSQGRAESTDAQYF. The J gene is TRBJ2-3, the V gene TRBV9; TRBD2 is a possible D gene (5 bases). The CDR3 covers 16 residues. Germline V lookup: CDR1 SGDLS, CDR2 YYNGEE.

The V gene is TRBV19, the J gene TRBJ2-5, with D hard to call. The CDR3 extends over 15 amino acids. Germline V gene lookup returns CDR1 LNHDA and CDR2 SQIVND (reference sequence). Trimming shortened V by 9 bases and J by 11 bases, and 28 bases separated the two germline ends. The CDR3 sequence: CASPIWDTISYKQYF. In DNA form, the CDR3 reads TGTGCCAGCCCTATCTGGGATACTATCTCCTACAAGCAGTACTTC. Full variable domain (remainder filled in from reference TRBV19 and TRBJ2-5): DGGITQSPKYLFRKEGQNVTLSCEQNLNHDAMYWYRQDPGQGLRLIYYSQIVNDFQKGDIAEGYSVSREKKESFPLTVTSAQKNPTAFYLCASPIWDTISYKQYFGPGTRLLVL.

This rearrangement joins TRBV3-1 to TRBJ2-1, with 8 bases fitting TRBD2. Trimming took 6 bases from V and 5 from J; bases not matched to a gene: 12. Looked up from germline, CDR1 is LGHDT and CDR2 is YNNKEL (reference sequence). The CDR3 covers 16 residues. The CDR3 is CASRRTSRAINNEQFF. CDR3 coding DNA: TGTGCCAGCAGACGGACTAGCCGCGCGATCAACAATGAGCAGTTCTTC.

This clonotype appeared a few times. The chain links TRBV2 to TRBJ2-5; D ambiguous. Germline assignment: CDR1 SNHLY and CDR2 FYNNEI. V lost 4 bases and J lost 0, with 9 bases in between. This CDR3 has 14 amino acids. In nucleotides, the CDR3 is TGTGCCAGCAGTGTCTTCAGGAACCAAGAGACCCAGTACTTC. This encodes CASSVFRNQETQYF.

The sample holds a few counts of this clonotype. Relative to the germline gene, one junction end is altered; a read error may explain this. The chain has TRBV9 and TRBJ2-1, with D hard to call. CDR3 size: 14 residues. The germline CDR1 and CDR2 sequences are SGDLS and YYNGEE. This CDR3 is CASSPYPGINQQFF. DNA of the CDR3: TGTGCCAGCAGCCCATACCCGGGTATCAATCAGCAGTTCTTC.

This clonotype was seen only a few times. The chain links TRBV10-3 to TRBJ2-1; possibly TRBD1 for D (7 bases). The CDR3 runs to 16 residues. V gave up 6 bases and J gave up 0 bases, with 15 bases separating them. Germline CDR1 is ENHRY and CDR2 is SYGVKD. The CDR3 DNA follows: TGTGCCATCAGAGGGGGCGCGGGAATCTCCTACAATGAGCAGTTCTTC. It encodes CAIRGGAGISYNEQFF.

As concerns this clonotype: One end of the junction varies from germline; a read error may be responsible. This chain joins TRBV7-6 and TRBJ2-1; no clear D. This CDR3 has 12 amino acids. Germline lookup yields CDR1 SGHVS and CDR2 FNYEAQ. The CDR3 loop is CASSLANSERFF. For the CDR3, the DNA is TGTGCCAGCAGCTTAGCGAATAGTGAGCGGTTCTTC.

This chain joins TRBV29-1 and TRBJ2-6; 9 bases are a match to TRBD1. Germline CDR1 reads SQVTM; CDR2 reads ANQGSEA. This CDR3 has 14 residues. V was pared by 4 bases and J by 2 bases, with 0 bases of the junction left unmatched. The CDR3 DNA reads as TGCAGCGTTGGGACAGGGGCTGGGGCCAACGTCCTGACTTTC. Amino acids: CSVGTGAGANVLTF.

This clonotype was detected a few times. The DNA for the CDR3 is TGCGCCAGCAGTGGCGGTGACTACCGTATCATTCAGTACTTC. Protein sequence: CASSGGDYRIIQYF. The V gene is TRBV10-2, the J gene TRBJ2-7; tentatively, D is TRBD2 (5 bases). The J call may be in error: the DNA end matches TRBJ2-4 better. Germline CDR1 is WSHSY and CDR2 is SAAADI. The CDR3 loop spans 14 amino acids.

This clonotype occurred a few times. The chain joins TRBV3-1 to TRBJ2-3; 8 bases line up with TRBD2. V shed 1 base, J shed 2 bases, and the junction held 2 bases outside the gene matches. CDR1 is LGHDT, CDR2 YNNKEL, per germline (reference sequence). The CDR3 loop spans 15 amino acids. CDR3 protein: CASSQAGGPTDTQYF. CDR3 sequence (DNA): TGTGCCAGCAGCCAAGCGGGAGGGCCCACAGATACGCAGTATTTT.

Ten or more counts support this clonotype. This chain joins TRBV10-2 and TRBJ2-3; D not resolved. The CDR3 loop spans 15 amino acids. V dropped 0 bases and J dropped 0 bases, with 7 bases sitting between them. Germline V lookup: CDR1 WSHSY, CDR2 SAAADI. The CDR3 reads CASSESGYSTDTQYF. The CDR3 DNA reads as TGCGCCAGCAGTGAGTCAGGCTATAGCACAGATACGCAGTATTTT.

The V and J genes are TRBV3-1 and TRBJ2-1; D is unclear. Trimming took off 1 base at V and 10 bases at J, with 11 bases between the two ends. Germline CDR1 and CDR2: LGHDT and YNNKEL (reference sequence). There are 13 residues in the CDR3. CDR3 amino acids: CASSQGLLGEQFF. CDR3 in DNA: TGTGCCAGCAGCCAAGGTCTACTTGGGGAGCAGTTCTTC.

This clonotype turned up a few times. V usage is TRBV5-1 and J usage is TRBJ1-2; D perhaps matches TRBD1 (6 bases). The CDR3 covers 14 residues. Looked up from germline, CDR1 is SGHRS and CDR2 is YFSETQ. Trimming took off 3 bases at V and 0 bases at J, with 9 bases between the two ends. CDR3 in amino acids: CASSWDTSNYGYTF. CDR3 bases: TGCGCCAGCAGCTGGGACACCTCTAACTATGGCTACACCTTC.

This clonotype was seen only a few times. The chain couples TRBV5-1 to TRBJ2-1, with TRBD2 matching over 13 bases. The length of the CDR3 is 15 residues. Trimming at V came to 2 bases and at J to 8 bases, leaving 4 bases not matched to a gene. Germline V gives CDR1 SGHRS, CDR2 YFSETQ. In DNA, the CDR3 is TGCGCCAGCAGCTTCGGACTAGCGGGAGTGGATGAGCAGTTCTTC. Translated, it gives CASSFGLAGVDEQFF.

The chain links TRBV20-1 to TRBJ2-5; 15 bases are shared with TRBD2. Germline CDR1 DFQATT, CDR2 SNEGSKA (reference sequence). CDR3 length: 18 residues. After removal of 5 bases from V and 5 bases from J, the junction contained 15 bases not matched to a gene. CDR3 sequence: CSAQRAAGTSGRLETQYF. The CDR3 DNA is TGCAGTGCTCAGAGAGCGGCGGGGACTAGCGGGAGGTTGGAGACCCAGTACTTC.

The genes are TRBV7-9 and TRBJ2-7, with 15 positions matching TRBD2. The CDR3 is 14 residues long. Germline-derived CDR1 and CDR2 are SEHNR and FQNEAQ (reference sequence). The junction had 1 base not matched to a gene; V was cut back by 8 bases and J by 2 bases. As DNA, the CDR3 is TGTGCCAGCGGACTAGCGGGAGGGGCCTACGAGCAGTACTTC. Protein: CASGLAGGAYEQYF.

In this sample, this clonotype turned up a few times. The CDR3 region has the DNA TGTGCCAGCAGTTTCACCGGGACACCGAACTACGAGCAGTACTTC. Residues: CASSFTGTPNYEQYF. The rearrangement uses TRBV6-2 or TRBV6-3 and TRBJ2-7, with D tentatively TRBD1 (6 bases). V lost 4 bases and J 3 bases, leaving 16 bases between the germline ends. This CDR3 spans 15 amino acids. CDR1 is MNHEY and CDR2 is SVGEGT in the germline V gene.

This clonotype occurred a few times. V usage is TRBV20-1 and J usage is TRBJ2-7; the match to TRBD2 covers 14 bases. V shed 6 bases, J shed 5 bases, and the junction held 6 bases outside the gene matches. This CDR3 contains 14 residues. Germline CDR1 is DFQATT and CDR2 is SNEGSKA (reference sequence). The CDR3 spells CSAGGTSGRHEQYF. CDR3 sequence (DNA): TGCAGTGCGGGCGGGACTAGCGGGAGACACGAGCAGTACTTC.

This clonotype was counted between two and nine times. The gene calls are TRBV3-1 and TRBJ2-1, with D unresolved. Germline V gene data show CDR1 as LGHDT and CDR2 as YNNKEL (reference sequence). The CDR3 sequence is 14 residues long. The V end was cut by 1 base, the J end by 6 bases, with 10 bases between. The CDR3 sequence is CASSQGMPGNEQFF. The CDR3 bases are TGTGCCAGCAGCCAAGGGATGCCGGGCAATGAGCAGTTCTTC.

The J gene is TRBJ1-4, the V gene TRBV20-1; the D gene is possibly TRBD1 (5 bases). Germline loops: CDR1 DFQATT, CDR2 SNEGSKA (reference sequence). V lost 0 bases and J 7 bases, leaving 15 bases between the germline ends. This CDR3 spans 15 amino acids. The CDR3 sequence is CSAREVYSGGEKLFF. In nucleotides, the CDR3 is TGCAGTGCTAGAGAAGTGTACAGCGGGGGTGAAAAACTGTTTTTT.

There are many counts of this clonotype. V gene TRBV28 combines with J gene TRBJ1-5, with D perhaps TRBD1 (5 bases). The CDR3 consists of 15 residues. V lost 3 bases, J lost 2 bases, and 11 bases lay in between. Germline CDR1 is MDHEN and CDR2 is SYDVKM. The CDR3 region has the DNA TGTGCCAGCAGTTTGGGGGTCGGAGGCAATCAGCCCCAGCATTTT. Translating gives CASSLGVGGNQPQHF.

The chain has TRBV7-2 and TRBJ2-7, with D unresolved. Per the germline V gene, CDR1 is SGHTA and CDR2 is FQGNSA. The CDR3 has 11 amino acids. V dropped 5 bases and J dropped 6 bases, with 8 bases sitting between them. This CDR3 is CASSVMAEQYF. In DNA form, the CDR3 reads TGTGCCAGCAGCGTCATGGCCGAGCAGTACTTC.

This clonotype was detected a few times. This sequence joins TRBV4-3 and TRBJ2-3, with D possibly being TRBD2 (6 bases). This CDR3 is 14 amino acids long. Germline V lookup: CDR1 LGHNA, CDR2 YSLEER. The ends were cut back, 1 base at V and 4 bases at J, with 9 bases in the middle. The CDR3 nucleotides are TGCGCCAGCAGCCAAGTGGGGACTGCAGATACGCAGTATTTT. It codes for CASSQVGTADTQYF.

In this sample, this clonotype turned up a few times. The chain combines TRBV12-3 or TRBV12-4 with TRBJ2-3; TRBD2 matches 8 bases. V was clipped by 6 bases and J by 2 bases; unmatched bases: 7. This CDR3 contains 15 residues. CDR3 sequence reads: CASSISGETTDTQYF. The CDR3 bases are TGTGCCAGCAGCATTAGCGGGGAAACCACAGATACGCAGTATTTT.

This clonotype was observed a single time. The gene calls are TRBV14 and TRBJ2-5, with D tentatively TRBD2 (5 bases). The J call could be wrong; TRBJ2-1 is a better fit for the DNA end. The CDR3 spans 17 residues. Germline V gives CDR1 SGHDN, CDR2 FVKESK. The CDR3 protein is CASSQDSTGWYQETQFF. CDR3 DNA sequence: TGTGCCAGCAGCCAAGATTCTACGGGGTGGTACCAAGAGACCCAGTTCTTC.

This clonotype was seen a single time. This chain uses TRBV20-1 with TRBJ2-3, with 7 positions matching TRBD2. With V trimmed by 3 bases and J by 0 bases, 6 bases remained unmatched. Germline CDR1 is DFQATT and CDR2 is SNEGSKA (reference sequence). CDR3 size: 15 residues. CDR3 in DNA: TGCAGTGCTAGTGAAAGGGGAGGGAGCACAGATACGCAGTATTTT. As protein: CSASERGGSTDTQYF.

This clonotype has ten or more counts. The genes are TRBV29-1 and TRBJ2-7; a weak D match, TRBD2 (6 bases). The CDR3 has 12 amino acids. The germline V gene has CDR1 SQVTM and CDR2 ANQGSEA. Trimming left V 6 bases short and J 6 bases short, with 15 bases between. DNA for the CDR3: TGCAGCGTCCGGCCAAGGCGGGGCGAGCAGTACTTC. Protein product: CSVRPRRGEQYF.

J is TRBJ2-1 and V is TRBV7-2; 8 bases are shared with TRBD2. The CDR3 sequence is 16 residues long. Germline CDR1 is SGHTA and CDR2 is FQGNSA. V gave up 7 bases and J gave up 7 bases; unmatched junction bases: 15. This CDR3 is CASTYKAGVSGNEQFF. CDR3 bases: TGTGCCAGCACTTATAAAGCGGGGGTTTCGGGAAATGAGCAGTTCTTC.

The table lists this clonotype with many counts. The chain is built from TRBV3-1 and TRBJ2-1; D may be TRBD1 (5 bases). CDR1 and CDR2 (germline): LGHDT, YNNKEL (reference sequence). Trimming removed 1 base from V and 8 bases from J, with 9 bases in between. CDR3 size: 13 residues. CDR3 protein: CASSQAGYHEQFF. For the CDR3, the DNA is TGTGCCAGCAGCCAAGCAGGGTATCATGAGCAGTTCTTC.

This chain joins TRBV25-1 and TRBJ2-3; no firm D call. The CDR3 extends over 15 amino acids. CDR1 and CDR2 (germline): MGHDK, SYGVNS. The V end lost 3 bases, the J end lost 0 bases, and 10 bases lay between the germline ends. The DNA of the CDR3 is TGTGCCAGCAGTGACCCCGGGCGAAGCACAGATACGCAGTATTTT. Protein: CASSDPGRSTDTQYF.